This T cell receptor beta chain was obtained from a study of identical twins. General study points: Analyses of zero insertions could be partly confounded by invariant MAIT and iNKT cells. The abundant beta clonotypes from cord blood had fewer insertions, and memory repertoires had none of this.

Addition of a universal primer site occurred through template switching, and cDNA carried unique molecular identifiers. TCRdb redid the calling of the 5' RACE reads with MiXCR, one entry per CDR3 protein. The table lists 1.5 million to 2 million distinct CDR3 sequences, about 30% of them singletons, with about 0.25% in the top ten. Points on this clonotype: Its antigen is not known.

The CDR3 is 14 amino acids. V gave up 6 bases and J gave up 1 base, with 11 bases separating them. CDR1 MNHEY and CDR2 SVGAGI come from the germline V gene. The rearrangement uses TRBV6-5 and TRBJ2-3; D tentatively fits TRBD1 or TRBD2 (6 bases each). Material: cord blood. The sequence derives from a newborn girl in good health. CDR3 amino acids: CASRGGWGTDTQYF. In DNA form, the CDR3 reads TGTGCCAGCAGGGGGGGCTGGGGCACAGATACGCAGTATTTT.